Included here is one T cell receptor (beta chain) sequence, with context. Its antigen is unknown. This sample was taken from a study of identical twins. Study-wide results and caveats: Among monozygotic twins, out-of-frame TCR alpha sharing exceeded what models predicted. Twin pairs' shared out-of-frame alpha sequences were enriched in low generation probability. Reduced insertions were recorded for abundant cord blood beta clonotypes, with no such pattern in memory repertoires.

Through template switching, a universal primer site was introduced, and the cDNA contained unique molecular identifiers. Each CDR3 protein is one row after TCRdb ran MiXCR on the 5' RACE reads. The data show 410,000 or so distinct CDR3 sequences, approximately 17% seen once. The CDR3 runs to 16 residues. In germline, CDR1 is KGHSH, CDR2 LQKENI. V shed 3 bases and J shed 7 bases, with 19 bases lying between them. V usage is TRBV18 and J usage is TRBJ2-1; D is perhaps TRBD1 or TRBD2 (8 bases each). The clonotype originates from a middle-aged man in good health. Sequenced: naive T cells sorted from blood. The DNA for the CDR3 is TGTGCCAGCTCACCTACAGGGGGTAGCGGGGCGAATGAGCAGTTCTTC. The encoded protein is CASSPTGGSGANEQFF.